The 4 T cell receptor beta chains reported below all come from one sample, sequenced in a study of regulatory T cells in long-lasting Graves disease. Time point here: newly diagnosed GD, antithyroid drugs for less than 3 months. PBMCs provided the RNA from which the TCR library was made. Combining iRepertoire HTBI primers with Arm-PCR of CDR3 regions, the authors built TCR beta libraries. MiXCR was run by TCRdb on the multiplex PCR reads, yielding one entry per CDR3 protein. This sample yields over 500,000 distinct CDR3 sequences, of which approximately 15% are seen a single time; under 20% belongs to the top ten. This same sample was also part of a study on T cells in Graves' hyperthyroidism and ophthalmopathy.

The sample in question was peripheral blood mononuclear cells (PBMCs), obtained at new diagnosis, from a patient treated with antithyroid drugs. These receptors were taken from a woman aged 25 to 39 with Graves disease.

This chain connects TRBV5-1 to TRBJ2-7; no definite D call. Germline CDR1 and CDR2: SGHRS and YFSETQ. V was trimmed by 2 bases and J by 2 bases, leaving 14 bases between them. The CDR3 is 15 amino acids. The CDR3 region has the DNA TGCGCCAGCAGCTTCAACGAGTCGTGGCCCTACGAGCAGTACTTC. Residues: CASSFNESWPYEQYF.

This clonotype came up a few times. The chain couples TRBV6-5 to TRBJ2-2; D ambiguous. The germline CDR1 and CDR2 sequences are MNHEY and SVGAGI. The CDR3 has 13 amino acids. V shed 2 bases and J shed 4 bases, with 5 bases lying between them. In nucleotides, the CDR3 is TGTGCCAGCAGTTACGGCCCCACCGGGGAGCTGTTTTTT. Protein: CASSYGPTGELFF.

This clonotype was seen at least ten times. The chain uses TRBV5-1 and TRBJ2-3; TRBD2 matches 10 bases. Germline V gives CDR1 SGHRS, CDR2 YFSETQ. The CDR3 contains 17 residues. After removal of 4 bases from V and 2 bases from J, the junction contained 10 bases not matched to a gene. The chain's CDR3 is CASSPRTSGLPTDTQYF. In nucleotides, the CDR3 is TGCGCCAGCAGCCCGAGGACTAGCGGCCTTCCCACAGATACGCAGTATTTT.

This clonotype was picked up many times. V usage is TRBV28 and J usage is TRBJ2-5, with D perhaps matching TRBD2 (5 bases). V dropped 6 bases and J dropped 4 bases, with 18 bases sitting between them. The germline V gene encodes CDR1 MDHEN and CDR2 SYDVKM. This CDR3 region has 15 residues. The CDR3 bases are TGTGCCAGCAGCCCACTGGCGGGCACGGGAGAGACCCAGTACTTC. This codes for CASSPLAGTGETQYF.